The T cell receptor beta chain described here comes from a study of T-cell memory formation after mild COVID-19. Overall study results and limits: Day 15 to 85 contractors were CD4/CD8 balanced; later expanders leaned CD4+. Proof of SARS-CoV-2 specificity was absent for the second-wave clones that crested on day 37. Contracting CD4+ clones lay largely in CM and EM, with CD8+ ones residing in EMRA.

TCRdb called the 5' RACE reads again in MiXCR, with one record for every CDR3 protein. Seen here are roughly 310,000 distinct CDR3 sequences, less than 20% observed once, and the top ten hold around 20%. There are many counts of this clonotype. Its target is unknown. CDR1 SGHVS and CDR2 FNYEAQ come from the germline V gene. Losses at the gene ends were 6 bases for V and 4 bases for J; bases not matched to a gene: 13. The CDR3 has 16 residues. V and J are TRBV7-6 and TRBJ2-5, with TRBD2 matching 8 bases. The source of this sequence is a man younger than 30 who had mild COVID-19 (a few samples of this study predate the infection). Cell type and time point are not known. The sample consisted of PBMCs or a T cell subset sorted from them (not recorded which). CDR3: CASSGRGVTEGETQYF. CDR3 DNA sequence: TGTGCCAGCAGTGGGCGGGGGGTCACGGAGGGAGAGACCCAGTACTTC.